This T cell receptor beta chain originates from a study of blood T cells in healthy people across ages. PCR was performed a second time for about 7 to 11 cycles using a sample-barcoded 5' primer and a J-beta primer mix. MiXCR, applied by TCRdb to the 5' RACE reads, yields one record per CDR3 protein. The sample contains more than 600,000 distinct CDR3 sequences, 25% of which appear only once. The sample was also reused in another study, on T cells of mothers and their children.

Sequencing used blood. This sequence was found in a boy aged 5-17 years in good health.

CDR3 protein: CASSLSWRGTDTQYF. In nucleotides, the CDR3 is TGTGCCAGCAGTTTATCCTGGAGGGGAACAGATACGCAGTATTTT. The chain employs TRBV27 and TRBJ2-3, with D possibly being TRBD2 (6 bases). This CDR3 has 15 residues. Trimming took off 0 bases at V and 3 bases at J, with 10 bases between the two ends. From germline, CDR1 is MNHEY and CDR2 SMNVEV (reference sequence).